The clone carrying this TCR beta chain was detected ten times or more. Its target is not known. Germline CDR1 reads MNHEY; CDR2 reads SVGAGI. The length of the CDR3 is 15 residues. The ends were cut back, 5 bases at V and 8 bases at J, with 18 bases in the middle. This sample is part of a study of CD8 T cells in ankylosing spondylitis. Overall study findings and caveats: Enrichment of disease-linked clones was reportedly significant in matched ankylosing spondylitis synovial fluid. Reports of some motif variants in reactive arthritis synovial fluid and blood predate this one. Seemingly distinctive of ankylosing spondylitis blood was a TCR beta motif formed by eight highly homologous variants.

5'-RACE, quantitative and with molecular barcodes, yielded the TCR beta libraries. TCRdb redid the calling of the 5' RACE reads with MiXCR, one entry per CDR3 protein. The sample lists 55,000 or so distinct CDR3 sequences; about 7.8% were seen once. This chain joins TRBV6-5 and TRBJ1-4, with TRBD1 as a possible D gene (6 bases). This TCR derives from a female donor with ankylosing spondylitis or in good health (not recorded which). Sequenced: blood, either unsorted or a sorted T cell fraction (not recorded which). The CDR3, as DNA: TGTGCCAGCAGTCATTCGGGGGGCGGGGCCGAAAAACTGTTTTTT. This sequence encodes CASSHSGGGAEKLFF.